Listed here are 8 T cell receptor beta chains from one sample, sequenced in a study of molecular identifiers for immune sequencing clone quantification (dated by TCRdb to 2017 to 2018). Receptor libraries were prepared by PCR. TCRdb records Illumina HiSeq 4000 as the sequencer. Starting from the raw public reads, TCRdb applied fastp trimming at Q25, assembled clones with MiXCR and retained in-frame beta chains. A single entry per CDR3 protein holds the most common genes and DNA from its merged rows. Here the sample has about 68,000 distinct CDR3 sequences; about a sixth occur a single time. Jointly, the top ten make up approximately 1.5% of the sample. The sequencing sample was made of naive CD8+ T cells from blood, with Jurkat cell RNA spiked in. In light of the paper, this sample's cell subset or site label describes: FACS-sorted CD8+CD4-CCR7+CD45RA+ naive T cells. These receptors came from a human donor in good health. Some libraries in this study had Jurkat cell RNA spiked in.

The sample holds many counts of this clonotype. The chain links TRBV20-1 to TRBJ1-6; D is undetermined. The CDR3 sequence is 10 residues long. Germline CDR1 DFQATT, CDR2 SNEGSKA (reference sequence). The V gene lost 8 bases and the J gene lost 9 bases, with 8 bases spanning the gap. This chain's CDR3 is CSTTGSPLHF. The CDR3 nucleotides are TGCAGTACCACGGGTTCACCCCTCCACTTT.

This clonotype was found many times. V gene TRBV27 combines with J gene TRBJ2-3; D is unclear. Trimming cost V 0 bases and J 6 bases, with 10 bases left between them. Germline V gene lookup returns CDR1 MNHEY and CDR2 SMNVEV (reference sequence). The CDR3 has 14 amino acids. The CDR3 nucleotides read TGTGCCAGCAGTTTATCCGGCCTAGGGGATACGCAGTATTTT. This codes for CASSLSGLGDTQYF.

Concerning this clonotype itself: One base away lies a much larger clone, so this may be a sequencing read error. The conserved phenylalanine or tryptophan is not found at the CDR3 terminus, so this likely reflects a read error. The CDR3 DNA reads as TGTGCCAGCAGCCCGGGAGGGCCCCCCTACGAGCAGTACCTC. Its translation: CASSPGGPPYEQYL. The rearrangement joins TRBV7-2 to TRBJ2-7, with 8 bases that match TRBD2. The junction had 5 bases not matched to a gene; V was cut back by 5 bases and J by 2 bases. Germline values: CDR1 SGHTA, CDR2 FQGNSA. The length of the CDR3 is 14 residues.

This clonotype was seen more than once but under ten times. The chain uses TRBV27 and TRBJ2-7, with D hard to call. CDR1 is MNHEY, CDR2 SMNVEV, per germline (reference sequence). This CDR3 has 12 amino acids. V was shortened by 6 bases and J by 3 bases, with 9 bases between the two germline ends. DNA for the CDR3: TGTGCCAGCAGGGGTGATTACTACGAGCAGTACTTC. Residues: CASRGDYYEQYF.

As regards this clonotype: This may come from a read error, since a much larger clone is one base off. The CDR3 DNA is TGTGCCAGCAGTTTAATTACTGGGGGAGGGACCCAGTACTTC. It yields the protein CASSLITGGGTQYF. This chain joins TRBV27 and TRBJ2-5; perhaps TRBD2 as D (6 bases). Per the germline V gene, CDR1 is MNHEY and CDR2 is SMNVEV (reference sequence). The CDR3 totals 14 residues. The V and J ends lost 2 bases and 7 bases respectively, with 14 bases between them.

Turning to this clonotype: A clone one base away is much larger, so this may be a read error. The chain has TRBV20-1 and TRBJ2-1; 10 nucleotides align to TRBD2. The CDR3 contains 15 residues. Germline trimming cut 3 bases from V and 6 bases from J; bases unmatched to any gene: 8. CDR1 DFQATT and CDR2 SNEGSKA come from the germline V gene (reference sequence). CDR3 DNA: TGCAGTGCTAGCGAAGCTAGCGGGAGCGCCAATGAGCAGTTCTTC. Its protein is CSASEASGSANEQFF.

This clonotype was observed at least ten times. The chain links TRBV4-1 to TRBJ1-4, with TRBD1 as a possible D gene (5 bases). CDR1 and CDR2 (germline): MGHRA, YSYEKL. The CDR3 extends over 18 amino acids. V shed 0 bases and J shed 4 bases, with 18 bases lying between them. CDR3 nucleotide sequence: TGCGCCAGCAGCCAAGATGGGGGTTTGAGGGTAGATAATGAAAAACTGTTTTTT. As protein: CASSQDGGLRVDNEKLFF.

This clonotype was counted at least ten times. The CDR3 loop reads CASSFYFADTQYF. The CDR3 nucleotides read TGTGCCAGCAGCTTTTATTTCGCAGATACGCAGTATTTT. The chain is built from TRBV7-6 and TRBJ2-3; D is unresolved. The CDR3 spans 13 residues. CDR1 and CDR2 (germline): SGHVS, FNYEAQ. V was shortened by 3 bases and J by 4 bases, with 8 bases between the two germline ends.